Below, 5 T cell receptor beta chains from the same sample are listed, as sequenced in a study of PD-1 blockade in classical Hodgkin lymphoma. This sample's time point: newly diagnosed, previously untreated cHL patient sample. Thawed PBMCs were subjected to magnetic negative selection, which yielded isolated CD8+ T cells. Assay: immunoSEQ multiplex PCR; the TCRdb copy retains only in-frame clones and omits some. The sample has 13,000 to 15,000 clones, about nine tenths seen once. Sequenced input: CD8+ T cells from blood. The receptors were gathered from a human donor with classical Hodgkin lymphoma.

V is TRBV19 and J is TRBJ1-1; possible D gene TRBD1, 5 bases. The CDR3 sequence is 15 residues long. CDR1 and CDR2 from the germline V gene are LNHDA and SQIVND (reference sequence). The germline V and J ends were trimmed by 6 bases and 0 bases, with 14 bases remaining between them. DNA for the CDR3: TGTGCCAGTAGCCCGGGGGGTAATCTGAACACTGAAGCTTTCTTT. Amino acid sequence: CASSPGGNLNTEAFF.

J is TRBJ2-1 and V is TRBV7-9, with 8 bases that match TRBD2. V lost 5 bases, J lost 7 bases, and 13 bases stayed unmatched. The CDR3 is 16 residues long. The germline V gene encodes CDR1 SEHNR and CDR2 FQNEAQ (reference sequence). The CDR3 spells CASSGHSTSEGNEQFF. The DNA for the CDR3 is TGTGCCAGCAGCGGCCACTCGACTAGCGAGGGGAATGAGCAGTTCTTC.

V usage is TRBV4-1 and J usage is TRBJ2-1; D call uncertain. The CDR3 consists of 15 residues. Trimming removed 2 bases at V and 4 bases at J, with 12 bases between. Germline CDR1 and CDR2: MGHRA and YSYEKL. CDR3 sequence (DNA): TGCGCCAGCAGCCAAATAGAAAGTCAGTACAATGAGCAGTTCTTC. It encodes CASSQIESQYNEQFF.

The count of this clone is one. This rearrangement joins TRBV27 to TRBJ1-1, with a weak D call TRBD1 (5 bases). This CDR3 is built from 14 residues. CDR1 is MNHEY, CDR2 SMNVEV, per germline (reference sequence). V was clipped by 5 bases and J by 1 base, with 11 bases between them. CDR3 protein: CASSKGPGNTEAFF. The CDR3 DNA reads as TGTGCCAGCAGTAAGGGACCTGGGAACACTGAAGCTTTCTTT.

The V call is TRBV7-9, the J call TRBJ2-5, with D perhaps TRBD1 or TRBD2 (5 bases each). V lost 5 bases, J lost 7 bases, and 14 bases lay in between. CDR3 length: 13 residues. Germline-derived CDR1 and CDR2 are SEHNR and FQNEAQ (reference sequence). The DNA of the CDR3 is TGTGCCAGCAGCACCTGGGACCGAGGGACCCAGTACTTC. It specifies CASSTWDRGTQYF.